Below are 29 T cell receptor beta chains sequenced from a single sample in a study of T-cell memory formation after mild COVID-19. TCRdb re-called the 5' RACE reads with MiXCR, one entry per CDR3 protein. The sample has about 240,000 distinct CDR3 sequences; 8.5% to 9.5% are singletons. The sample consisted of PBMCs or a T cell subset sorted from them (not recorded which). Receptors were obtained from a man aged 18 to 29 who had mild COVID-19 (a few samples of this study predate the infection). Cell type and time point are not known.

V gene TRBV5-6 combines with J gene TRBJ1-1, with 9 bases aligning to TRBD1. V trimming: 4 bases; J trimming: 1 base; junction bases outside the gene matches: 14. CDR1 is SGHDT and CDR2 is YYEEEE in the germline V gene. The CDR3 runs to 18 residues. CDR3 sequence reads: CASSPRTGAKESNTEAFF. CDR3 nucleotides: TGTGCCAGCAGCCCAAGGACAGGGGCCAAAGAATCGAACACTGAAGCTTTCTTT.

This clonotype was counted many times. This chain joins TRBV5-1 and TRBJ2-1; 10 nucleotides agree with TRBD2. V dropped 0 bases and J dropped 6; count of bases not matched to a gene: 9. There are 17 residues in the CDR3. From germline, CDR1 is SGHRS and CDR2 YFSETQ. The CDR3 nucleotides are TGCGCCAGCAGCTTGGCCTCCCTAGCGGGGGCGGGCAATGAGCAGTTCTTC. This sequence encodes CASSLASLAGAGNEQFF.

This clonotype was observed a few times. The DNA for the CDR3 is TGTGCCAGCAGCCCTAGTTGGGCTGGGAATACCGGGGAGCTGTTTTTT. It yields the protein CASSPSWAGNTGELFF. The gene calls are TRBV7-2 and TRBJ2-2; D call uncertain. Germline CDR1 and CDR2: SGHTA and FQGNSA. Deletions cut 5 bases from V and 5 bases from J, with 18 bases between. The CDR3 is made up of 16 amino acids.

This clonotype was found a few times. CDR3 sequence: CASSETGEEGEKAFF. CDR3 DNA: TGTGCCAGCAGCGAGACCGGGGAAGAGGGGGAAAAAGCTTTCTTT. This chain uses TRBV9 with TRBJ1-1, with D perhaps TRBD1 (6 bases). CDR3 length: 15 residues. V dropped 3 bases and J dropped 9 bases, with 21 bases sitting between them. Germline V CDR1 and CDR2: SGDLS, YYNGEE.

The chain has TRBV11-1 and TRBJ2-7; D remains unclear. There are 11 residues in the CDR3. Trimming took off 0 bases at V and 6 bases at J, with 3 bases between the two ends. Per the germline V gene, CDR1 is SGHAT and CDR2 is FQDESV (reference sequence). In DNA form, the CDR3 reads TGTGCCAGCAGCTTAGCGGGCGAGCAGTACGTC. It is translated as CASSLAGEQYV.

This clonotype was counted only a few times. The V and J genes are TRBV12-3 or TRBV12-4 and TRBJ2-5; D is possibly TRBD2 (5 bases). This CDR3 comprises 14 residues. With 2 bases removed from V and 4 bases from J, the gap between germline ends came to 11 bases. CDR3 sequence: CASSLLGSVETQYF. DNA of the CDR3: TGTGCCAGCAGTTTACTTGGTAGCGTAGAGACCCAGTACTTC.

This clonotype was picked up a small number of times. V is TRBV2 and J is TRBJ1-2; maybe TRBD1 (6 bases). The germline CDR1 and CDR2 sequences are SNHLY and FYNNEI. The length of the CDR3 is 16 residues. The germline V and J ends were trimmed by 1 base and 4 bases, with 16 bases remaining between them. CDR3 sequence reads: CASSEVRGGEFYGYTF. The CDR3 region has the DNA TGTGCCAGCAGTGAAGTTCGTGGGGGCGAATTCTATGGCTACACCTTC.

The CDR3 is CATSRSLREPGEKLFF. In nucleotides, the CDR3 is TGTGCCACCAGCAGATCCCTCCGGGAACCCGGCGAAAAACTGTTTTTT. The genes are TRBV15 and TRBJ1-4, with no clear D. The CDR3 has 16 amino acids. Germline V lookup: CDR1 LNHNV, CDR2 YYDKDF (reference sequence). V was pared by 2 bases and J by 8 bases, with 18 bases between.

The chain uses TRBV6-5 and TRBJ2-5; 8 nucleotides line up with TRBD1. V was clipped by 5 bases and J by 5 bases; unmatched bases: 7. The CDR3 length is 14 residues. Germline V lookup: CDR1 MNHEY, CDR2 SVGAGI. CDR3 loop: CASSNGQGRETQYF. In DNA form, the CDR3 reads TGTGCCAGCAGTAATGGACAGGGCCGTGAGACCCAGTACTTC.

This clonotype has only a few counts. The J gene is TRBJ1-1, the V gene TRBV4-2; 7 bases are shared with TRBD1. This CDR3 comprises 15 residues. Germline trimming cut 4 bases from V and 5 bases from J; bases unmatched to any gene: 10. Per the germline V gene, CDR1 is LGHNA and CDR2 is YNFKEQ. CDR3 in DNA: TGTGCCAGCAGCCCAGAATCAGGGGGGATAACTGAAGCTTTCTTT. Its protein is CASSPESGGITEAFF.

CDR3 nucleotides: TGTGCCAGCAACCTCCCCGGATACGAGCAGTACGTC. Translating it yields CASNLPGYEQYV. V and J are TRBV6-1 and TRBJ2-7; D gene ambiguous. The V end lost 7 bases, the J end lost 4 bases, and 11 bases lay between the germline ends. Looked up from germline, CDR1 is MNHNS and CDR2 is SASEGT. The CDR3 consists of 12 residues.

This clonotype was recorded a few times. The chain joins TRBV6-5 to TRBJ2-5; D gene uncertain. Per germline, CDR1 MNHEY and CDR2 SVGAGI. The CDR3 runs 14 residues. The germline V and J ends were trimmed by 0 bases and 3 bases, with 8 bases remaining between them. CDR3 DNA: TGTGCCAGCAGTTACTCGAACTTAGAAGAGACCCAGTACTTC. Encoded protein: CASSYSNLEETQYF.

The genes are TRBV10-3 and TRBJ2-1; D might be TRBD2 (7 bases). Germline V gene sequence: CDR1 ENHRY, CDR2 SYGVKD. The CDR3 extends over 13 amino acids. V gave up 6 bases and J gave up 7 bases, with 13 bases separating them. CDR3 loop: CAIRGASGNEQFF. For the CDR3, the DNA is TGTGCCATCAGGGGGGCTAGCGGTAATGAGCAGTTCTTC.

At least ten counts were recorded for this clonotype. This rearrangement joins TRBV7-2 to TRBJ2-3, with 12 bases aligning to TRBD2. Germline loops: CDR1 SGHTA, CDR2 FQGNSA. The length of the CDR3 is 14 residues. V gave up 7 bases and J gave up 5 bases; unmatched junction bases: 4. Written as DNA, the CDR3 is TGTGCCAGCACCCTAGCGGGGGGGCTAGATACGCAGTATTTT. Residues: CASTLAGGLDTQYF.

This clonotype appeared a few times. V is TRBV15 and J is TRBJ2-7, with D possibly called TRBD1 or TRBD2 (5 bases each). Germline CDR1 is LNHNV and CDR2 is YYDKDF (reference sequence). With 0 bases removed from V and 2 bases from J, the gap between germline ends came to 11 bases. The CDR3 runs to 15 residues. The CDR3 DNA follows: TGTGCCACCAGCAGAGATGGGGGAGCCCCCTACGAGCAGTACGTC. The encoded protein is CATSRDGGAPYEQYV.

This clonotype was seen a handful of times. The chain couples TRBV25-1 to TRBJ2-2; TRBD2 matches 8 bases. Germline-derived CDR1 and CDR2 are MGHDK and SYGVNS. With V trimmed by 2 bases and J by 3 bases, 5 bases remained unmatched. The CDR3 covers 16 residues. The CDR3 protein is CASSEPRGGDTGELFF. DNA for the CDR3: TGTGCCAGCAGTGAACCCCGGGGGGGGGACACCGGGGAGCTGTTTTTT.

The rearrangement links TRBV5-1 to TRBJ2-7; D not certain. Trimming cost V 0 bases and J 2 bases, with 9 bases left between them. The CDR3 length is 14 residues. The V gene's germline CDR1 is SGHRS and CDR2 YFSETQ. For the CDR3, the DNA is TGCGCCAGCAGCTTGGCGGCGAGCACCTACGAGCAGTACTTC. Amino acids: CASSLAASTYEQYF. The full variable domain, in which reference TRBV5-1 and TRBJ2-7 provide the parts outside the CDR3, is KAGVTQTPRYLIKTRGQQVTLSCSPISGHRSVSWYQQTPGQGLQFLFEYFSETQRNKGNFPGRFSGRQFSNSRSEMNVSTLELGDSALYLCASSLAASTYEQYFGPGTRLTVT.

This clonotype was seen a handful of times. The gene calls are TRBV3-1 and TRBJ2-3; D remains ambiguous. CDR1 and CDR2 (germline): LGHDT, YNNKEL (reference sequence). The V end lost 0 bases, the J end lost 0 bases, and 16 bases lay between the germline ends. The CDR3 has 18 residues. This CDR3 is CASSQDPPVGTSTDTQYF. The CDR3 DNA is TGTGCCAGCAGCCAAGATCCGCCCGTGGGCACTAGCACAGATACGCAGTATTTT.

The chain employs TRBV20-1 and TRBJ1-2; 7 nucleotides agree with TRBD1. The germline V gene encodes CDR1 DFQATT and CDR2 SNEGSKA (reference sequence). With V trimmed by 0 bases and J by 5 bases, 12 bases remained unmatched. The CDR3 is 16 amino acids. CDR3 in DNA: TGCAGTGCTAGAGATGGGGACAGACTCGACACTTATGGCTACACCTTC. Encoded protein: CSARDGDRLDTYGYTF.

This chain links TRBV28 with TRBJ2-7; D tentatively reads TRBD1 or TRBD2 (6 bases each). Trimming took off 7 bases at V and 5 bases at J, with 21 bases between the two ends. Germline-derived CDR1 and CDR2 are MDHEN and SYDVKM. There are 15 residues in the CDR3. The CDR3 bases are TGTGCCAGCACCTCGGGGGCTATCAGCGTCCACGAGCAGTACGTC. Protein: CASTSGAISVHEQYV.

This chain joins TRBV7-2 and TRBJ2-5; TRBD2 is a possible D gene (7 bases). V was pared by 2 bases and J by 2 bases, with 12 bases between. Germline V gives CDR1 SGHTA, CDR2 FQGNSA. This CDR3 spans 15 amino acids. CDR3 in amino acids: CASSLWGGGQETQYF. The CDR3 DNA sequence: TGTGCCAGCAGCTTATGGGGGGGCGGACAAGAGACCCAGTACTTC.

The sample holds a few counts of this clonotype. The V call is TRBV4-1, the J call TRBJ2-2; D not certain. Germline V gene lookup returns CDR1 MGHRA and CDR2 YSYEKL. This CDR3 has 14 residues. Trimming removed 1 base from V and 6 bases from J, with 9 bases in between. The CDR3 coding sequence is TGCGCCAGCAGCCAAGTAGAATTAGCCGGGGAGCTGTTTTTT. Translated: CASSQVELAGELFF.

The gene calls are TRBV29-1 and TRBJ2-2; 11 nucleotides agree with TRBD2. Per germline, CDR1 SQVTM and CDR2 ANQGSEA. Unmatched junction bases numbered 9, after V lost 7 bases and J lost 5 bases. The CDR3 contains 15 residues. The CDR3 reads CSATGLAGPTGELFF. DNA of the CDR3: TGCAGCGCCACTGGACTAGCGGGCCCTACCGGGGAGCTGTTTTTT.

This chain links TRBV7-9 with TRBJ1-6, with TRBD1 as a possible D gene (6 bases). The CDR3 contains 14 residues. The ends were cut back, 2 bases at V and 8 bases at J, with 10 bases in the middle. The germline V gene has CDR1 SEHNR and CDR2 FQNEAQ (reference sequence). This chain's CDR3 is CASSLSGEDSPLHF. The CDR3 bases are TGTGCCAGCAGCTTATCAGGGGAGGATTCACCCCTCCACTTT.

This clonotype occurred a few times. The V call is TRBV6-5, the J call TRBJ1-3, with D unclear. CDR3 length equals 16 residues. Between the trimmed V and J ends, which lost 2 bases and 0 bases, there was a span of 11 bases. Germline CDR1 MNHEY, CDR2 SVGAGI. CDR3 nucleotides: TGTGCCAGCAGTTACCAACCCCCGGACTCTGGAAACACCATATATTTT. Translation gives CASSYQPPDSGNTIYF.

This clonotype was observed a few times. CDR3 in DNA: TGTGCCAGTAGTATCGGGAGCCTCTATGGCTACACCTTC. This sequence encodes CASSIGSLYGYTF. The chain joins TRBV19 to TRBJ1-2; no firm D call. V lost 3 bases and J 4 bases, leaving 9 bases between the germline ends. Germline CDR1 reads LNHDA; CDR2 reads SQIVND (reference sequence). The CDR3 totals 13 residues.

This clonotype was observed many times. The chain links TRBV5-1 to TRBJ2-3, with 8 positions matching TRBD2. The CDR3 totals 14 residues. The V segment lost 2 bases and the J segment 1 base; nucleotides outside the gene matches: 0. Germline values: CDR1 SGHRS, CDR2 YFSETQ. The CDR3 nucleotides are TGCGCCAGCAGCTTTAGCGGGGGCACAGATACGCAGTATTTT. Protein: CASSFSGGTDTQYF.

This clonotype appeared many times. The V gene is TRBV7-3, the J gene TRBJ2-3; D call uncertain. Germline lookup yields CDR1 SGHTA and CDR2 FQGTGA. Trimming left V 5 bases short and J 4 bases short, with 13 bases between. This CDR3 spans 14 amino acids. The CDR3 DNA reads TGTGCCAGCAGCCGTCGAACAGTCTCAGATACGCAGTATTTT. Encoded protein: CASSRRTVSDTQYF.

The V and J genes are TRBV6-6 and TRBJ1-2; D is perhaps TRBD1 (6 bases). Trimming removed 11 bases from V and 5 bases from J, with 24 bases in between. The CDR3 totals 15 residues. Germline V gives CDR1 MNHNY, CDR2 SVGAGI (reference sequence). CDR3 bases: TGTGCCTCGGGAGGGGGGGCTCGGGCTAGGTATGGCTACACCTTC. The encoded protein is CASGGGARARYGYTF.